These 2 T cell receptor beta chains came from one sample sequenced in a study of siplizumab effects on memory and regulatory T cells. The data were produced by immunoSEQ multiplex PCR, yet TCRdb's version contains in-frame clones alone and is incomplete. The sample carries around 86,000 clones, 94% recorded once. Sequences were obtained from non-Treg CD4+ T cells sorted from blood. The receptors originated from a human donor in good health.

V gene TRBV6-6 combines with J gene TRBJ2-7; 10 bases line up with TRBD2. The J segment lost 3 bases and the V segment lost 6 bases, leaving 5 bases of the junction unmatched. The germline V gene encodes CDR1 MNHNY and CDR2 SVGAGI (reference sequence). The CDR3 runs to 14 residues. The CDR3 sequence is CASRGASGSYEQYF. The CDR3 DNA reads TGTGCCAGCAGGGGGGCTAGCGGGAGCTACGAGCAGTACTTC.

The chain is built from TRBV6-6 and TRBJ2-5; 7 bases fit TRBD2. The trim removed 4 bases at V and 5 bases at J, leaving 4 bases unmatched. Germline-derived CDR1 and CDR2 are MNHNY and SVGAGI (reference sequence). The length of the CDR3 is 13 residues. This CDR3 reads CASSWGGWETQYF. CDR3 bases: TGTGCCAGCAGTTGGGGGGGATGGGAGACCCAGTACTTC.